The present T cell receptor beta chain was sequenced within a study of OX40 agonist ivuxolimab in advanced cancers. For the study in its entirety: The costimulatory receptor OX40 (CD134) was targeted by ivuxolimab, a fully human IgG2 agonistic monoclonal antibody. Peripheral TCRbeta sequencing aimed to test whether ivuxolimab altered TCR sequence diversity and caused clonal T-cell expansion. The paper describes the monotherapy dose-escalation part (N ≈ 52 patients) of the phase I trial of ivuxolimab. Among the roughly 54 dose-escalation patients, about 20 had hepatocellular carcinoma, 15 or so melanoma, 9 renal cell carcinoma and 9 head and neck cancer. Prior anti-PD-1, anti-PD-L1 or anti-CTLA-4 therapy was permitted, and checkpoint inhibitors had been received by approximately 39% of dose-escalation patients. Intravenous ivuxolimab was administered to patients every 2 weeks at six dose levels: 0.01, 0.1, 0.3, 1.5, 3 and 10 mg/kg. In the dose-escalation cohort, 82.7% of patients were male, and the mean age was roughly 60 years, with a range of roughly 23 to 85. Partial responses were achieved by three dose-escalation patients, of whom one had hepatocellular carcinoma and two had cutaneous melanoma. Study-wide conclusions, independent of this receptor: In the 0.1-3.0 mg/kg groups, partial responders had among the lowest normalized peripheral clonal expansion, particularly in CD8+ T cells. Which antigens the clonally expanded peripheral T cells were specific for was not determined. On average, CD8+ T cells showed more expanded clones than CD4+ T cells after ivuxolimab. Low levels of normalized T-cell clonal expansion were also seen in some patients who did not respond. At doses from 0.1 to 3.0 mg/kg, clonal expansion was seen in both CD4+ and CD8+ blood T cells between baseline and week 6.

Patients with autoimmune disease history or receiving systemic immunosuppression were excluded from the trial. Peripheral blood for TCR sequencing was collected from all dose cohorts at baseline, on cycle 4 day 1, and on cycle 7 day 1. The samples were drawn from a first-in-human, open-label, multicenter phase I dose-escalation trial of ivuxolimab. Adults with locally advanced or metastatic head and neck squamous cell, hepatocellular, melanoma or renal cell carcinoma were enrolled in the trial. CD4+ and CD8+ T cells were sorted separately from peripheral blood before TCR sequencing. A word on this clone: Its antigen specificity is not known. Base qualities are not provided; no much larger clone lies one nucleotide away.

According to the germline V gene, CDR1 reads SGHTS and CDR2 reads YDEGEE. From its cysteine to its phenylalanine, the CDR3 spans 15 amino acids. Solely the CDR3 DNA is kept, with 45 bases framed from the first base. V is cut by 4 bases and J by 6 bases, and the space between the germline ends is 17 bases. For sequencing of the TCRbeta CDR3 region, genomic DNA was extracted from the sorted cells. The immunoSEQ Assay was used for sequencing of TCRbeta CDR3 regions. In TCRdb, the immuneACCESS table is reduced to in-frame sequences with V and J assigned. These tables do not hold every clone; where another copy was compared, an unresolved V gene accounts for under half, and the others remain unexplained. The sample table shows around 150,000 clones, and approximately 94% are seen once. Approximately 1% of the sample comes from the top ten.

Source: CD4+ or CD8+ T cells sorted from blood, taken in a trial of the OX40 agonist ivuxolimab. The chain couples TRBV5-8 to TRBJ1-5, with a tentative D gene TRBD1 over 5 matching bases. The origin of this receptor is an adult with an advanced solid tumor such as melanoma, head and neck, liver or kidney cancer. The CDR3 reads as follows: CASSREGARGQPQHF. Here is the DNA: TGTGCCAGCAGCCGAGAAGGGGCGCGGGGTCAGCCCCAGCATTTT. The CDR3, completed at both ends by the reference TRBV5-8 and TRBJ1-5 genes, gives the full variable domain EAGVTQSPTHLIKTRGQQATLRCSPISGHTSVYWYQQALGLGLQFLLWYDEGEERNRGNFPPRFSGRQFPNYSSELNVNALELEDSALYLCASSREGARGQPQHFGDGTRLSIL.